The subject of this entry is one TCR beta chain. Its antigen is unidentified. Method: immunoSEQ multiplex PCR; TCRdb's copy keeps in-frame clones and lacks some. The table includes roughly 23,000 clones, 84% detected once. The V end lost 4 bases, the J end lost 2 bases, and 13 bases lay between the germline ends. The CDR3 has 14 amino acids. Germline CDR1 SGDLS, CDR2 YYNGEE. The data originate from a study of OX40 agonist ivuxolimab in advanced cancers. Background on the study: Patients received intravenous ivuxolimab every 2 weeks at 0.01 to 10 mg/kg. Having had anti-PD-1, anti-PD-L1 or anti-CTLA-4 therapy before was allowed, and under 50% had some.

Findings of the study overall: Mean expanded clone counts were higher in CD8+ than CD4+ T cells. At doses 0.1 to 3.0 mg/kg, CD4+ and CD8+ clones expanded.

The sequencing here drew on CD4+ or CD8+ T cells sorted from blood, taken in a trial of the OX40 agonist ivuxolimab. V gene TRBV9 combines with J gene TRBJ2-7, with D hard to call. This TCR came from an adult with an advanced solid tumor such as melanoma, head and neck, liver or kidney cancer. The CDR3, as DNA: TGTGCCAGCAGCCCAGAGAGCAAGGCCTACGAGCAGTACTTC. As protein: CASSPESKAYEQYF.